The entry below gives a single T cell receptor beta chain sequence along with its context. The antigen is unknown. Every donor was a Caucasian adult from Nashville, Tennessee. The source of the sample is a study of shared clonotypes between healthy human individuals. Points from the study as a whole: Among donors, the sharing of clonotypes was expected to be influenced by sequencing depth.

DNA input for the unsorted PBMC replicate PCRs was approximately 300 ng, tens of thousands of T cell genomes. Unsorted PBMC DNA went through sequencing on ten immunoSEQ deep assay plates. Some clones are missing from TCRdb's copy, which holds only in-frame ones; the method was immunoSEQ multiplex PCR. This table has about 490,000 clones, about 85% appearing once. CDR3 length equals 15 residues. The germline CDR1 and CDR2 sequences are SGHAT and FQNNGV. Trimming removed 0 bases from V and 0 bases from J, with 6 bases in between. The V and J genes are TRBV11-2 and TRBJ2-1, with D tentatively TRBD2 (6 bases). Sequenced material: PBMCs. This TCR derives from a woman in her thirties or forties in good health. Some clones in this sample may be carry-over from other donors' samples. The CDR3 protein is CASSLDGSSYNEQFF. CDR3 nucleotide sequence: TGTGCCAGCAGCTTAGACGGGAGCTCCTACAATGAGCAGTTCTTC.